One sample yielded the 2 T cell receptor beta chains listed below, sequenced in a study of Ad26.COV2.S vaccination and SARS-CoV-2 variants. As for treatment: 19 received Ad26.COV2.S at low or high dose, single or two shots; 5 received placebo; per-sample allocation not given. After the first vaccine or placebo injection, samples were drawn on day 63. Generated by immunoSEQ multiplex PCR, the TCRdb table keeps only in-frame clones and is missing some. The sample gives around 300,000 clones, roughly 90% of which show up once; approximately 11% is in the top ten. Sequencing was performed on peripheral blood, taken in a trial of Ad26.COV2.S vaccine versus placebo. The receptors originated from a person aged 18-60 years who received the Ad26.COV2.S COVID-19 vaccine or a placebo.

The chain uses TRBV4-2 and TRBJ2-1; TRBD2 matches at 13 bases. This CDR3 spans 19 amino acids. Germline V CDR1 and CDR2: LGHNA, YNFKEQ. Germline trimming cut 1 base from V and 0 bases from J; bases unmatched to any gene: 6. This CDR3 is CASSQGLAGGSSSYNEQFF. The CDR3 DNA follows: TGTGCCAGCAGCCAAGGACTAGCGGGGGGCTCAAGCTCCTACAATGAGCAGTTCTTC.

The rearrangement links TRBV5-1 to TRBJ2-3; D gene uncertain. Germline-derived CDR1 and CDR2 are SGHRS and YFSETQ. The CDR3 loop spans 13 amino acids. The germline V and J ends were trimmed by 7 bases and 1 base, with 10 bases remaining between them. The CDR3 loop reads CASGTRGTDTQYF. In DNA, the CDR3 is TGCGCCAGCGGCACCAGAGGCACAGATACGCAGTATTTT.